A selection of T cell receptor beta chains follows, all from one sample in a study of early T cells in non-severe SARS-CoV-2 infection. TCRdb re-derived calls from the 5' RACE reads in MiXCR, one entry per CDR3 protein. The table records more than 45,000 distinct CDR3 sequences, roughly 13% of them present only once. The specimen was whole blood. The receptors come from an adult who was a healthcare worker with PCR-confirmed SARS-CoV-2 infection or an uninfected control (not recorded which). The CDR3 runs from the conserved cysteine through the conserved F or W. A D gene is named only where the DNA matches it firmly. Clone sizes are given selectively: once, few, many, or a class where the clone is expanded.

size: many
D: TRBD2
V: TRBV29-1
J: TRBJ2-1
DNA: TGCAGCGTGCCGACTAGCGGAACCTACAATGAGCAGTTCTTC
CDR3: CSVPTSGTYNEQFF

size: many
D: -
V: TRBV19
J: TRBJ2-1
DNA: TGTGCCAGTAGTATCGCAGGGGCTCGGGAGCAGTTCTTC
CDR3: CASSIAGAREQFF

size: few
D: -
V: TRBV28
J: TRBJ2-5
DNA: TGTGCCAGCAGTTTTAAGTCATACCTCACCCAAGAGACCCAGTACTTC
CDR3: CASSFKSYLTQETQYF

size: many
D: -
V: TRBV20-1
J: TRBJ2-7
DNA: TGCAGTGCTAGTGGAGAGTCCTACGAGCAGTACTTC
CDR3: CSASGESYEQYF

size: -
D: -
V: TRBV7-2
J: TRBJ1-1
DNA: TGTGCCAGCAGCTTATCCGGGCGATCTGAAGCTTTCTTT
CDR3: CASSLSGRSEAFF

size: few
D: -
V: TRBV28
J: TRBJ2-5
DNA: TGTGCCAGCAGTCATCGACAGCAAGAGACCCAGTACTTC
CDR3: CASSHRQQETQYF

size: -
D: TRBD1
V: TRBV5-1
J: TRBJ2-7
DNA: TGCGCCAGCAGCTTGGGGGGACAGGGTACCATCGAGCAGTACTTC
CDR3: CASSLGGQGTIEQYF

size: many
D: -
V: TRBV6-2/TRBV6-3
J: TRBJ2-5
DNA: TGTGCCAGCAGTTACTCAGGTTCAGGGACAATGTACCAAGAGACCCAGTACTTC
CDR3: CASSYSGSGTMYQETQYF

size: many
D: -
V: TRBV18
J: TRBJ1-1
DNA: TGTGCCAGCTCACCGATTTTGGGGAACACTGAAGCTTTCTTT
CDR3: CASSPILGNTEAFF

size: few
D: -
V: TRBV10-3
J: TRBJ2-7
DNA: TGTGCCATCAGTGAACAGGGCCCCTACGAGCAGTACTTC
CDR3: CAISEQGPYEQYF

size: many
D: -
V: TRBV24-1
J: TRBJ2-6
DNA: TGTGCCACCAGTGATTCCAGTAGCTCTGGGGCCAACGTCCTGACTTTC
CDR3: CATSDSSSSGANVLTF

size: many
D: TRBD1
V: TRBV2
J: TRBJ1-1
DNA: TGTGCCAGCAAAAAGAGTACAGGGGGTATGAACACTGAAGCTTTCTTT
CDR3: CASKKSTGGMNTEAFF

size: once
D: -
V: TRBV3-1
J: TRBJ2-3
DNA: TGTGCCAGCAGCCAAGATTTCCGGGGGGCAGAAACCACAGATATGCAGTATTTT
CDR3: CASSQDFRGAETTDMQYF

size: many
D: -
V: TRBV7-2
J: TRBJ1-1
DNA: TGTGCCAGCAGCTTAGTAGGGGTATTGGTCCGGGGGCGCGGAGGCACTGAAGCTTTCTTT
CDR3: CASSLVGVLVRGRGGTEAFF

size: many
D: -
V: TRBV7-7
J: TRBJ2-7
DNA: TGTGCCAGCAGCTTATCGTCTGACGGGACCTACGAGCAGTACTTC
CDR3: CASSLSSDGTYEQYF

size: -
D: TRBD1
V: TRBV11-3
J: TRBJ2-1
DNA: TGTGCCAGCAGCTTACCGGGACAGAAATACAATGAGCAGTTCTTC
CDR3: CASSLPGQKYNEQFF

size: few
D: -
V: TRBV19
J: TRBJ1-4
DNA: TGTGCCAGTAGTATAATGGACGGAAATGAAAAACTGTTTTTT
CDR3: CASSIMDGNEKLFF

size: -
D: TRBD1
V: TRBV7-9
J: TRBJ1-6
DNA: TGTGCCAGCAGCCCAGGACAGGGGTCTACCGATAATTCACCCCTCCACTTT
CDR3: CASSPGQGSTDNSPLHF

size: -
D: TRBD2
V: TRBV5-1
J: TRBJ2-5
DNA: TGCGCCAGCAGCTTGACCCTCCGGACTAGCGGGGGAGAGACCCAGTACTTC
CDR3: CASSLTLRTSGGETQYF

size: few
D: TRBD2
V: TRBV20-1
J: TRBJ2-7
DNA: TGCAGTGCTAGAGATCGGCTAGCGGGGACCTACGAGCAGTACTTC
CDR3: CSARDRLAGTYEQYF

size: -
D: -
V: TRBV29-1
J: TRBJ1-2
DNA: TGCAGCGTTGTGGCGTCGGAGAGGAGGACCTATGGCTACACCTTC
CDR3: CSVVASERRTYGYTF

size: few
D: -
V: TRBV28
J: TRBJ2-2
DNA: TGTGCCAGCAGACAACCGGGCACCGGGGAGCTGTTTTTT
CDR3: CASRQPGTGELFF

size: many
D: -
V: TRBV5-6
J: TRBJ1-6
DNA: TGTGCCAGCAGCTTGGCCGGGCTGAATAATTCACCCCTCCACTTT
CDR3: CASSLAGLNNSPLHF

size: many
D: -
V: TRBV4-2
J: TRBJ1-2
DNA: TGTGCCAGCAGCCAACCACAGGGTCTTGGCTACACCTTC
CDR3: CASSQPQGLGYTF

size: many
D: -
V: TRBV20-1
J: TRBJ1-5
DNA: TGCAGTGCTAGCTACCAGGAGTCTAGCGGGAATCAGCCCCAGCATTTT
CDR3: CSASYQESSGNQPQHF

size: few
D: TRBD1
V: TRBV6-6
J: TRBJ1-5
DNA: TGTGCCAGCAGCCTCTCGACAGGGAACAATCAGCCCCAGCATTTT
CDR3: CASSLSTGNNQPQHF

size: many
D: -
V: TRBV7-2
J: TRBJ1-5
DNA: TGTGCCAGCAGCTTGGGCGGTGGGAGGAGCAATCAGCCCCAGCATTTT
CDR3: CASSLGGGRSNQPQHF

size: many
D: -
V: TRBV18
J: TRBJ2-6
DNA: TGTGCCAGCTCACCACCGGGGAAGGGACGCTCTGGGGCCAACGTCCTGACTTTC
CDR3: CASSPPGKGRSGANVLTF

size: many
D: -
V: TRBV6-1
J: TRBJ2-4
DNA: TGTGCCAGCAGTGAAGCGGGTTATGCCAAAAACATTCAGTACTTC
CDR3: CASSEAGYAKNIQYF

size: many
D: -
V: TRBV28
J: TRBJ2-7
DNA: TGTGCCAGCAGTTTCGGCAGTTCAGCCGAGCAGTACTTC
CDR3: CASSFGSSAEQYF

size: -
D: -
V: TRBV12-3/TRBV12-4
J: TRBJ2-2
DNA: TGTGCCAGCAGTCCAGGGGACGACACCGGGGAGCTGTTTTTT
CDR3: CASSPGDDTGELFF

size: many
D: TRBD1
V: TRBV6-5
J: TRBJ1-2
DNA: TGTGCCAGCAGGGGACAGGAAAACTATGGCTACACCTTC
CDR3: CASRGQENYGYTF

size: few
D: TRBD1
V: TRBV18
J: TRBJ2-1
DNA: TGTGCCAGCTCACCACCGGACGGGACAGGGGACGATGAGCAGTTCTTC
CDR3: CASSPPDGTGDDEQFF

size: once
D: -
V: TRBV7-6
J: TRBJ2-3
DNA: TGTGCCAGCAGCTTAGCCCAGGGCAGAGGGACAGATACGCAGTATTTT
CDR3: CASSLAQGRGTDTQYF

size: many
D: -
V: TRBV9
J: TRBJ1-6
DNA: TGTGCCAGCAGCGCGGGTCGGAGGAATAATTCACCCCTCCACTTT
CDR3: CASSAGRRNNSPLHF

size: -
D: TRBD1
V: TRBV10-1
J: TRBJ1-1
DNA: TGCGCCAGCAGCGACGCGGGACAGGGAGTCTCTGAAGCTTTCTTT
CDR3: CASSDAGQGVSEAFF

size: few
D: -
V: TRBV6-1
J: TRBJ2-5
DNA: TGTGCCAGCACGCTCAGTGGGGGCCGAGAGACCCAGTACTTC
CDR3: CASTLSGGRETQYF

size: many
D: TRBD2
V: TRBV20-1
J: TRBJ2-5
DNA: TGCAGTGCTCTCGGGGGGGCTCTCCGTGAGACCCAGTACTTC
CDR3: CSALGGALRETQYF

size: -
D: TRBD2
V: TRBV6-4
J: TRBJ2-5
DNA: TGTGCCAGCAGTGGAGCGGGGGGGCTGGAGACCCAGTACTTC
CDR3: CASSGAGGLETQYF

size: few
D: TRBD2
V: TRBV5-1
J: TRBJ2-5
DNA: TGCGCCAGCACTAGCGGAGCGGGAGAGACCCAGTACTTC
CDR3: CASTSGAGETQYF

size: few
D: -
V: TRBV7-9
J: TRBJ2-2
DNA: TGTGCCAGCACAGGTACCGGGGAGCTGTTTTTT
CDR3: CASTGTGELFF

size: few
D: TRBD2
V: TRBV2
J: TRBJ2-1
DNA: TGTGCCAGCAGGGTAGCGGGGCGCTCCTACAATGAGCAGTTCTTC
CDR3: CASRVAGRSYNEQFF

size: -
D: -
V: TRBV6-5
J: TRBJ2-7
DNA: TGTGCCAGCAGTTACTCGAAGAGCCTAGTCCACGAGCAGTACTTC
CDR3: CASSYSKSLVHEQYF

size: -
D: -
V: TRBV6-6
J: TRBJ1-2
DNA: TGTGCCAGCAGTTATAATGAAGCTAACTATGGCTACACCTTC
CDR3: CASSYNEANYGYTF

size: few
D: TRBD2
V: TRBV20-1
J: TRBJ2-5
DNA: TGCAGTGCTAGGTCGACTAGCGGGCAACAAGAGACCCAGTACTTC
CDR3: CSARSTSGQQETQYF

size: once
D: TRBD2
V: TRBV29-1
J: TRBJ2-5
DNA: TGCAGCGTTGAACTAGCGGGAAGCCAAGAGACCCAGTACTTC
CDR3: CSVELAGSQETQYF

size: -
D: -
V: TRBV4-3
J: TRBJ1-5
DNA: TGCGCCAGCAGCCAAGGCCGCAATCAGCCCCAGCATTTT
CDR3: CASSQGRNQPQHF

size: many
D: -
V: TRBV5-1
J: TRBJ2-3
DNA: TGCGCCAGCAGCTTGGCGGGAGTCGGGACAGATACGCAGTATTTT
CDR3: CASSLAGVGTDTQYF

size: -
D: -
V: TRBV2
J: TRBJ2-1
DNA: TGTGCCAGCAGATCCCCGAGACAAGGGCTAGCCCAGTTCTTC
CDR3: CASRSPRQGLAQFF

size: few
D: TRBD2
V: TRBV7-2
J: TRBJ2-7
DNA: TGTGCCAGCAGCTCCCCCAAGCGGGGGTACTACGAGCAGTACTTC
CDR3: CASSSPKRGYYEQYF

size: many
D: -
V: TRBV4-3
J: TRBJ2-3
DNA: TGCGCCAGCAGCCAAGAAAGGGGTCCCACAGATACGCAGTATTTT
CDR3: CASSQERGPTDTQYF

size: -
D: TRBD1
V: TRBV7-8
J: TRBJ2-7
DNA: TGTGCCAGCAGCTTGAGGCAGGGGGCGATGGAGCAGTACTTC
CDR3: CASSLRQGAMEQYF

size: few
D: -
V: TRBV18
J: TRBJ2-3
DNA: TGTGCCAGCTCACCACCTCCAGTCACAGATACGCAGTATTTT
CDR3: CASSPPPVTDTQYF

size: many
D: TRBD1
V: TRBV24-1
J: TRBJ1-4
DNA: TGTGCCACCAGTGATTCAAGGACAGGGTCGATCGAGGAAAAACTGTTTTTT
CDR3: CATSDSRTGSIEEKLFF

size: few
D: -
V: TRBV11-2
J: TRBJ2-7
DNA: TGTGCCAGCAGCTTCCGGGGTCTCGCCTACGAGCAGTACTTC
CDR3: CASSFRGLAYEQYF

size: -
D: -
V: TRBV7-9
J: TRBJ1-4
DNA: TGTGCCAGCAGCTCGCACGAAAAACTGTTTTTT
CDR3: CASSSHEKLFF

size: -
D: -
V: TRBV7-9
J: TRBJ1-4
DNA: TGTGCCAGCTTGAGACAGGCAAATGAAAAACTGTTTTTT
CDR3: CASLRQANEKLFF

size: -
D: TRBD2
V: TRBV12-3/TRBV12-4
J: TRBJ2-1
DNA: TGTGCCAGCAGTCCCCAGACTAGCGGGAGGGTTAAAAGCTCCTACAATGAGCAGTTCTTC
CDR3: CASSPQTSGRVKSSYNEQFF

size: -
D: -
V: TRBV4-1
J: TRBJ2-1
DNA: TGCGCCAGCAGCCAAGACGGAACAGGATTCTGGGAGCAGTTCTTC
CDR3: CASSQDGTGFWEQFF